One and the same sample provided the 13 T cell receptor beta chains below, sequenced in a study of cytomegalovirus exposure and HLA in healthy donors. PCR used 60 Vbeta primers and 13 Jbeta primers. Using immunoSEQ multiplex PCR, the repertoire was profiled, and TCRdb retains in-frame clones only, with some absent. The table includes over 150,000 clones, around 70% detected once. Source material: PBMCs. These receptor sequences come from a male donor in good health and CMV-seronegative.

The chain couples TRBV5-1 to TRBJ1-3, with D uncertain. The CDR3 contains 17 residues. Germline loops: CDR1 SGHRS, CDR2 YFSETQ. V lost 0 bases and J lost 0, with 13 bases in between. CDR3 DNA: TGCGCCAGCAGCTTGGCAGGCCTCGATTTCTCTGGAAACACCATATATTTT. Residues: CASSLAGLDFSGNTIYF.

The chain carries TRBV6-1 and TRBJ1-2; D remains ambiguous. V lost 4 bases and J 1 base, leaving 7 bases between the germline ends. This CDR3 region has 13 residues. Germline V CDR1 and CDR2: MNHNS, SASEGT. The CDR3, as DNA: TGTGCCAGCAGTGTTTTCATTAACTATGGCTACACCTTC. Translating gives CASSVFINYGYTF.

V is TRBV7-2 and J is TRBJ2-7; D possibly corresponds to TRBD1 (5 bases). The CDR3 length is 14 residues. Trimming pared 5 bases from V and 0 bases from J, leaving 11 bases between. In germline, CDR1 is SGHTA, CDR2 FQGNSA. The CDR3 DNA is TGTGCCAGCAGCGAAAGGGGCAGCTCCTACGAGCAGTACTTC. Protein: CASSERGSSYEQYF.

This clone was detected a few times. The CDR3 DNA sequence: TGTGCCAGCAGCCGCTGGCCCGGAGCCACTGAAGCTTTCTTT. The encoded protein is CASSRWPGATEAFF. The chain is built from TRBV7-2 and TRBJ1-1; D not resolved. This CDR3 region has 14 residues. Germline lookup yields CDR1 SGHTA and CDR2 FQGNSA. Trimming removed 5 bases at V and 4 bases at J, with 14 bases between. Together with reference TRBV7-2 and TRBJ1-1, the CDR3 gives the full variable domain: GAGVSQSPSNKVTEKGKDVELRCDPISGHTALYWYRQSLGQGLEFLIYFQGNSAPDKSGLPSDRFSAERTGGSVSTLTIQRTQQEDSAVYLCASSRWPGATEAFFGQGTRLTVV.

The chain uses TRBV4-1 and TRBJ1-2; 9 bases line up with TRBD1. The CDR3 consists of 20 residues. The V gene end was trimmed by 6 bases and the J gene end by 1 base; junction bases not matched to a gene: 21. CDR1 MGHRA and CDR2 YSYEKL come from the germline V gene. The CDR3 DNA reads as TGCGCCAGCAGTCGTACCTCAAACAGGGGGCGAAATCCCATTAACTATGGCTACACCTTC. Its protein is CASSRTSNRGRNPINYGYTF.

The chain is built from TRBV6-5 and TRBJ2-5; 7 nucleotides match TRBD2. Per the germline V gene, CDR1 is MNHEY and CDR2 is SVGAGI. The CDR3 covers 15 residues. After removal of 5 bases from V and 2 bases from J, the junction contained 8 bases not matched to a gene. The CDR3 is CASSKGTTLQETQYF. In nucleotides, the CDR3 is TGTGCCAGCAGTAAGGGGACTACCCTACAAGAGACCCAGTACTTC.

The genes are TRBV4-2 and TRBJ2-1, with a possible D match to TRBD2 (6 bases). Trimming stripped 1 base from V and 3 bases from J, with 13 bases between. In germline, CDR1 is LGHNA, CDR2 YNFKEQ. The CDR3 extends over 16 amino acids. CDR3 amino acids: CASSQGGGINYNEQFF. Written as DNA, the CDR3 is TGTGCCAGCAGCCAAGGAGGCGGGATTAACTACAATGAGCAGTTCTTC.

This clone was observed once. The rearrangement links TRBV19 to TRBJ1-4, with a tentative D call TRBD1 (5 bases). CDR3 length: 15 residues. With 7 bases removed from V and 2 bases from J, the gap between germline ends came to 14 bases. Germline CDR1 and CDR2: LNHDA and SQIVND (reference sequence). Here the CDR3 DNA reads TGTGCCAGTACCTTTTCTGACAGCACTAATGAAAAACTGTTTTTT. Protein: CASTFSDSTNEKLFF.

The J gene is TRBJ1-5, the V gene TRBV6-5; D unclear. The CDR3 totals 14 residues. Germline assignment: CDR1 MNHEY and CDR2 SVGAGI. Trimming took off 5 bases at V and 7 bases at J, with 15 bases between the two ends. The CDR3 is CASSVFEGKQPQHF. The CDR3, as DNA: TGTGCCAGCAGTGTGTTCGAGGGTAAACAGCCCCAGCATTTT.

This clone was detected a few times. The chain employs TRBV2 and TRBJ2-1; no reliable D call. The CDR3 totals 14 residues. The V end was cut by 8 bases, the J end by 0 bases, with 11 bases between. CDR1 SNHLY and CDR2 FYNNEI come from the germline V gene. CDR3 region: CASCVRGSYNEQFF. For the CDR3, the DNA is TGTGCCAGCTGCGTTCGCGGCTCCTACAATGAGCAGTTCTTC.

The chain carries TRBV28 and TRBJ2-3; a possible D gene is TRBD2 (5 bases). The CDR3 runs 13 residues. CDR1 is MDHEN, CDR2 SYDVKM, per germline. The V gene lost 5 bases and the J gene lost 7 bases, with 13 bases spanning the gap. CDR3 nucleotides: TGTGCCAGCAGTCCCGGACTGCCAAATACGCAGTATTTT. Residues: CASSPGLPNTQYF.

V is TRBV4-1 and J is TRBJ1-2; 10 bases map to TRBD1. J gave up 4 bases and V 4 bases, and 6 bases lay outside the gene matches. This CDR3 spans 15 amino acids. Germline CDR1 MGHRA, CDR2 YSYEKL. The CDR3 spells CASSPTGGGLYGYTF. CDR3 DNA: TGCGCCAGCAGCCCGACAGGGGGCGGACTCTATGGCTACACCTTC.

The chain uses TRBV5-4 and TRBJ1-4, with 7 bases identical to TRBD1. This CDR3 is built from 15 residues. Trimming at V came to 5 bases and at J to 0 bases, leaving 4 bases not matched to a gene. Germline CDR1 reads SGHNT; CDR2 reads YYREEE (reference sequence). The CDR3 loop is CASRPGTATNEKLFF. The DNA for the CDR3 is TGTGCCAGCAGACCCGGGACAGCAACTAATGAAAAACTGTTTTTT. Complete variable domain (other parts from reference TRBV5-4 and TRBJ1-4): ETGVTQSPTHLIKTRGQQVTLRCSSQSGHNTVSWYQQALGQGPQFIFQYYREEENGRGNFPPRFSGLQFPNYSSELNVNALELDDSALYLCASRPGTATNEKLFFGSGTQLSVL.